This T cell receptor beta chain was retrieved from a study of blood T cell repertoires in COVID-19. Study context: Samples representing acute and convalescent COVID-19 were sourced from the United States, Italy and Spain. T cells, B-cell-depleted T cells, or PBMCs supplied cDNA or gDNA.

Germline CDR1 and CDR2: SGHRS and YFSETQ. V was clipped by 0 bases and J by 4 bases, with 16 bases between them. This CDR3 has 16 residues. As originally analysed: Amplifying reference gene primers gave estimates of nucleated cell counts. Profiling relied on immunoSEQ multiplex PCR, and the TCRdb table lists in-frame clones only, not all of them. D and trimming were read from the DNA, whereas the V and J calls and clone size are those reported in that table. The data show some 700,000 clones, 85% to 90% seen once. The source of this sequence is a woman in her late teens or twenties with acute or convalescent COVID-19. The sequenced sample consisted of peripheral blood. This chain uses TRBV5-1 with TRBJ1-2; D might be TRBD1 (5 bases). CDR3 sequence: CASSLGGASRVYGYTF. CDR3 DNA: TGCGCCAGCAGCTTGGGCGGGGCAAGTAGAGTCTATGGCTACACCTTC.